Presented here are 14 T cell receptor beta chains from one specimen sequenced in a study of early T cells in non-severe SARS-CoV-2 infection. TCRdb passed the 5' RACE reads through MiXCR, listing each CDR3 protein once. This table has 30,000 to 40,000 distinct CDR3 sequences, 3.5% to 5% appearing once. The sample consisted of whole blood. These receptors all stem from an adult who was a healthcare worker with PCR-confirmed SARS-CoV-2 infection or an uninfected control (not recorded which).

This clonotype was counted many times. The rearrangement links TRBV5-1 to TRBJ2-3; D uncertain. Germline loops: CDR1 SGHRS, CDR2 YFSETQ. The CDR3 is made up of 14 amino acids. Between the trimmed V and J ends, which lost 4 bases and 0 bases, there was a span of 9 bases. The CDR3 protein is CASSQMDSTDTQYF. CDR3 in DNA: TGCGCCAGCAGCCAGATGGACAGCACAGATACGCAGTATTTT.

This sequence joins TRBV5-1 and TRBJ2-5; 11 nucleotides line up with TRBD2. V was pared by 2 bases and J by 1 base, with 1 base of the junction left unmatched. Germline V gives CDR1 SGHRS, CDR2 YFSETQ. This CDR3 comprises 15 residues. CDR3 amino acids: CASSFLAGGQETQYF. CDR3 bases: TGCGCCAGCAGCTTCCTAGCGGGGGGCCAAGAGACCCAGTACTTC.

This chain connects TRBV7-6 to TRBJ2-3; 10 bases align to TRBD2. Germline V gene sequence: CDR1 SGHVS, CDR2 FNYEAQ. This CDR3 contains 16 residues. V lost 3 bases and J lost 0; bases outside the gene matches: 3. The CDR3 DNA sequence: TGTGCCAGCAGCTTGAGCGGGGGGGATAGCACAGATACGCAGTATTTT. This sequence encodes CASSLSGGDSTDTQYF.

This clonotype was counted many times. The chain carries TRBV7-6 and TRBJ2-3; D is possibly TRBD1 (5 bases). Trimming took 0 bases from V and 6 from J, leaving 10 bases between them. The CDR3 has 14 amino acids. Per the germline V gene, CDR1 is SGHVS and CDR2 is FNYEAQ. The CDR3 region is CASSLAVGDDTQYF. The DNA for the CDR3 is TGTGCCAGCAGCTTAGCCGTAGGGGATGATACGCAGTATTTT.

This clonotype was seen once. The chain recombines TRBV25-1 with TRBJ1-4; no reliable D call. The CDR3 runs to 14 residues. Trimming left V 2 bases short and J 10 bases short, with 14 bases between. The germline V gene has CDR1 MGHDK and CDR2 SYGVNS. The CDR3 bases are TGTGCCAGCAGTGAAAGCGCTTCGGTTGGAAAACTGTTTTTT. Residues: CASSESASVGKLFF.

The sample holds many counts of this clonotype. V usage is TRBV7-8 and J usage is TRBJ1-2; maybe TRBD1 (5 bases). Germline loops: CDR1 SGHVS, CDR2 FQNEAQ. Trimming removed 3 bases at V and 6 bases at J, with 11 bases between. The CDR3 sequence is 13 residues long. This chain's CDR3 is CASSFRVFDGYTF. CDR3 sequence (DNA): TGTGCCAGCAGCTTCAGGGTTTTTGATGGCTACACCTTC. Full variable domain (missing parts from reference TRBV7-8 and TRBJ1-2): GAGVSQSPRYKVAKRGQDVALRCDPISGHVSLFWYQQALGQGPEFLTYFQNEAQLDKSGLPSDRFFAERPEGSVSTLKIQRTQQEDSAVYLCASSFRVFDGYTFGSGTRLTVV.

This clonotype has at least ten counts. This chain uses TRBV5-5 with TRBJ1-1; D is unresolved. The length of the CDR3 is 12 residues. Germline CDR1 and CDR2: SGHKS and YYEKEE (reference sequence). Trimming left V 1 base short and J 8 bases short, with 9 bases between. Here the CDR3 DNA reads TGTGCCAGCAGCTTGAATAGCGCAGAAGCTTTCTTT. Translation: CASSLNSAEAFF.

This clonotype occurred many times. The genes are TRBV20-1 and TRBJ2-1, with D possibly being TRBD1 or TRBD2 (5 bases each). This CDR3 spans 15 amino acids. The germline V and J ends were trimmed by 5 bases and 4 bases, with 18 bases remaining between them. Germline assignment: CDR1 DFQATT and CDR2 SNEGSKA (reference sequence). In DNA form, the CDR3 reads TGCAGTGCTGGCCGTCCCGGGACCCGTTACAATGAGCAGTTCTTC. The encoded protein is CSAGRPGTRYNEQFF.

This clonotype has ten or more counts. The chain carries TRBV3-1 and TRBJ2-1; weak D call: TRBD2 (6 bases). Trimming took off 4 bases at V and 4 bases at J, with 11 bases between the two ends. Germline assignment: CDR1 LGHDT and CDR2 YNNKEL (reference sequence). The CDR3 is made up of 14 amino acids. The CDR3 reads CASSRDSLYNEQFF. Here the CDR3 DNA reads TGTGCCAGCAGCCGGGACTCTCTTTACAATGAGCAGTTCTTC.

Many counts were recorded for this clonotype. As DNA, the CDR3 is TGTGCCAGCAGCTCCCGGGGGAACACCGGGGAGCTGTTTTTT. Protein product: CASSSRGNTGELFF. The chain couples TRBV7-8 to TRBJ2-2; D is possibly TRBD2 (5 bases). Trimming cost V 4 bases and J 1 base, with 7 bases left between them. Looked up from germline, CDR1 is SGHVS and CDR2 is FQNEAQ. CDR3 length: 14 amino acids.

The V and J genes are TRBV5-1 and TRBJ2-2; TRBD1 aligns across 7 bases. J gave up 2 bases and V 2 bases, and 3 bases lay outside the gene matches. The CDR3 length is 15 residues. Germline CDR1 is SGHRS and CDR2 is YFSETQ. The chain's CDR3 is CASSLRDSNTGELFF. The DNA of the CDR3 is TGCGCCAGCAGCTTAAGGGACAGCAACACCGGGGAGCTGTTTTTT.

The V and J genes are TRBV7-6 and TRBJ2-2; D perhaps matches TRBD1 (6 bases). The CDR3 sequence is 16 residues long. V was trimmed by 5 bases and J by 0 bases, leaving 13 bases between them. Looked up from germline, CDR1 is SGHVS and CDR2 is FNYEAQ. CDR3 loop: CASSPRTATNTGELFF. In DNA form, the CDR3 reads TGTGCCAGCAGCCCGCGGACAGCTACGAACACCGGGGAGCTGTTTTTT.

This clonotype showed up many times. The chain is built from TRBV20-1 and TRBJ2-1, with no clear D. The CDR3 contains 12 residues. Trimming removed 5 bases from V and 0 bases from J, with 5 bases in between. The V gene's germline CDR1 is DFQATT and CDR2 SNEGSKA (reference sequence). The DNA of the CDR3 is TGCAGTGCTTCGGACTCCTACAATGAGCAGTTCTTC. Protein: CSASDSYNEQFF.

The CDR3 loop reads CASSLKESYGQYF. CDR3 DNA: TGTGCCAGCAGCTTAAAAGAGAGTTACGGGCAGTATTTT. The rearrangement uses TRBV7-8 and TRBJ2-3; D gene unclear. V lost 2 bases and J lost 11, with 14 bases in between. The CDR3 has 13 residues. The germline V gene encodes CDR1 SGHVS and CDR2 FQNEAQ.